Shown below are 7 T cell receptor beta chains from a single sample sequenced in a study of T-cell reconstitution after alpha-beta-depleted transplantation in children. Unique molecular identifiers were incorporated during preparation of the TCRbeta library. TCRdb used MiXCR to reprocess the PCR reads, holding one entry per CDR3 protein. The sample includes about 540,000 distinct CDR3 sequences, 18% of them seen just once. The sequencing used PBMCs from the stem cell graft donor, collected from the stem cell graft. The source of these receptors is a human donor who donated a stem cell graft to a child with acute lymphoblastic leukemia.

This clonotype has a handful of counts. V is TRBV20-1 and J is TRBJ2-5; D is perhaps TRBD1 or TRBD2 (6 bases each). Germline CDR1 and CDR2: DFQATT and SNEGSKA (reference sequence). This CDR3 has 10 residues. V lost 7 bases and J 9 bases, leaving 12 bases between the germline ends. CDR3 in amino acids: CSGAEGAQYF. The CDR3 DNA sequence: TGCAGTGGGGCGGAGGGGGCCCAGTACTTC.

CDR3 bases: TGTGCCAGCAGGGGGGATACAGGGTACAATGAGCAGTTCTTC. Residues: CASRGDTGYNEQFF. This rearrangement joins TRBV6-5 to TRBJ2-1, with TRBD1 as a possible D gene (6 bases). Looked up from germline, CDR1 is MNHEY and CDR2 is SVGAGI. This CDR3 has 14 residues. Trimming removed 6 bases at V and 4 bases at J, with 13 bases between.

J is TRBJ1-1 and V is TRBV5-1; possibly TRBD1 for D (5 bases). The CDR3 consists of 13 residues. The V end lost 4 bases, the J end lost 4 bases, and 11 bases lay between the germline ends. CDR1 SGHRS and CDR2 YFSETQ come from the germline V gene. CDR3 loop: CASSGIGGTEAFF. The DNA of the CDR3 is TGCGCCAGCAGCGGAATTGGGGGCACTGAAGCTTTCTTT.

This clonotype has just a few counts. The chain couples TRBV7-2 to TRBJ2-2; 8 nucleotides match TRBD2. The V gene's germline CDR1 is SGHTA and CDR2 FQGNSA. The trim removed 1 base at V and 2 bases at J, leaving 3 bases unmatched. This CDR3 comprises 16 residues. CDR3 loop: CASSLGAGENTGELFF. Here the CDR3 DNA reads TGTGCCAGCAGCTTAGGAGCGGGAGAAAACACCGGGGAGCTGTTTTTT.

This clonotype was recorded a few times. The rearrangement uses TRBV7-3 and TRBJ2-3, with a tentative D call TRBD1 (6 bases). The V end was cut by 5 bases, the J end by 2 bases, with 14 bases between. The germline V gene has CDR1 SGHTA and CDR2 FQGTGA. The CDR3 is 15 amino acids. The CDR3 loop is CASSHTGTNTDTQYF. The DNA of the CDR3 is TGTGCCAGCAGCCACACTGGGACAAACACAGATACGCAGTATTTT.

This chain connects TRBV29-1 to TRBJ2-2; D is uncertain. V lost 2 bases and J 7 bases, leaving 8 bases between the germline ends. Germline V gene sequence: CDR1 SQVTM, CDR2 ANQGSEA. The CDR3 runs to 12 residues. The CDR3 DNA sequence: TGCAGCGTTGAAATGGTAGACGGGGAGCTGTTTTTT. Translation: CSVEMVDGELFF.

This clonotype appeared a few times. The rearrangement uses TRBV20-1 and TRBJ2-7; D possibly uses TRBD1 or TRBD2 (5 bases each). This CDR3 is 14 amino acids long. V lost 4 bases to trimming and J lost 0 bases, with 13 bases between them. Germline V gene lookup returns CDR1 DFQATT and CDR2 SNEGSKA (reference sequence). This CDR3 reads CSANDWGSSYEQYF. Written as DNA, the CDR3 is TGCAGTGCTAACGATTGGGGGAGCTCCTACGAGCAGTACTTC.